The clone carrying this T cell receptor (beta chain) appeared many times. This sample was taken from a study of HIV-infected children after antiretroviral therapy interruption. Across the whole study: Median age was approximately 9.4 years (interruption) and 7 to 8 years (continuous). Most participating children were previously exposed to EBV and CMV. Interruption-arm sampling covered weeks 0, 12, interruption end (24 or 48), and about 3 years post-study.

Treatment denoted: PENTA 11 planned treatment interruption arm or continuous ART arm. Samples needed at least 5 million viable cryopreserved PBMCs. The CDR3 is made up of 12 amino acids. V was clipped by 4 bases and J by 10 bases, with 8 bases between them. Unique molecular identifiers were included in an RNA-based 3' RACE TCR library. TCRdb re-called the 3' RACE reads with MiXCR, one entry per CDR3 protein. Seen here are under 50,000 distinct CDR3 sequences, roughly 4% observed once, and the top ten hold almost 0.7%. Sequenced material: CD45RA+ CD4+ T cells from PBMCs, pooled from several time points, taken from a donor given antiretroviral therapy, either interrupted or continuous. Subset of the sample: naive CD4+ CD45RA+ CD45RO- T cells. The V gene is TRBV12-3 or TRBV12-4, the J gene TRBJ1-6; D uncertain. The receptor's source is a pool of human donors with HIV. This CDR3 reads CASSYPGSPLHF. The CDR3 DNA reads as TGTGCCAGCAGTTATCCTGGGTCACCCCTCCACTTT.